This entry lists 8 T cell receptor beta chains sequenced from one sample in a study of blood T cell repertoires in COVID-19. Data came from immunoSEQ multiplex PCR; TCRdb stores just in-frame clones and leaves some out. This sample has just under 60,000 clones, with 88% found just once. Sequenced input: peripheral blood. These receptor sequences come from a man aged 60-69 years with acute or convalescent COVID-19.

This clone was detected a few times. V gene TRBV27 combines with J gene TRBJ2-3, with D tentatively TRBD1 (5 bases). Germline V gives CDR1 MNHEY, CDR2 SMNVEV (reference sequence). Trimming cost V 4 bases and J 0 bases, with 8 bases left between them. The CDR3 loop spans 14 amino acids. The CDR3 reads CASSSTDSTDTQYF. The CDR3 coding sequence is TGTGCCAGCAGTTCGACAGACAGCACAGATACGCAGTATTTT.

V usage is TRBV5-6 and J usage is TRBJ2-3; 7 nucleotides line up with TRBD1. CDR1 and CDR2 from the germline V gene are SGHDT and YYEEEE. The trim removed 2 bases at V and 14 bases at J, leaving 5 bases unmatched. The CDR3 contains 11 residues. In nucleotides, the CDR3 is TGTGCCAGCAGCTTCCGGGACAGCGCGTATTTT. Protein: CASSFRDSAYF.

The V call is TRBV24-1, the J call TRBJ2-1, with unresolved D. The CDR3 runs to 12 residues. Germline V CDR1 and CDR2: KGHDR, SFDVKD. V shed 7 bases and J shed 2 bases, with 5 bases lying between them. The CDR3 region is CATRRPYNEQFF. In nucleotides, the CDR3 is TGTGCCACCAGGCGGCCCTACAATGAGCAGTTCTTC.

The chain couples TRBV6-5 to TRBJ1-6; 8 positions match TRBD1. The CDR3 runs 14 residues. CDR1 is MNHEY, CDR2 SVGAGI, per germline. J was trimmed by 10 bases and V by 6 bases; bases with no gene match: 8. CDR3 coding DNA: TGTGCCAGCAGGTCGACAGGGGTCTGGTCACCCCTCCACTTT. Its translation is CASRSTGVWSPLHF.

CDR3 sequence reads: CASSLRTPGVSGELFF. The CDR3 bases are TGTGCCAGCAGTTTAAGGACTCCAGGGGTCTCCGGGGAGCTGTTTTTT. This chain uses TRBV27 with TRBJ2-2; tentatively, D is TRBD1 (6 bases). Germline V CDR1 and CDR2: MNHEY, SMNVEV (reference sequence). CDR3 size: 16 residues. V dropped 2 bases and J dropped 6 bases, with 16 bases sitting between them.

This chain's CDR3 is CASSLGPTSGRARKTQYF. In DNA form, the CDR3 reads TGTGCCAGCAGCTTGGGGCCGACTAGCGGGAGGGCCCGGAAGACCCAGTACTTC. The V call is TRBV5-4, the J call TRBJ2-5, with 14 positions matching TRBD2. Trimming at V came to 0 bases and at J to 6 bases, leaving 10 bases not matched to a gene. This CDR3 has 18 amino acids. Germline V gene lookup returns CDR1 SGHNT and CDR2 YYREEE (reference sequence).

In this sample, this clone turned up once. The rearrangement joins TRBV5-1 to TRBJ2-3; a possible D gene is TRBD2 (5 bases). This CDR3 is 16 amino acids long. Germline CDR1 SGHRS, CDR2 YFSETQ. The V and J ends lost 0 bases and 2 bases respectively, with 13 bases between them. The CDR3 nucleotides are TGCGCCAGCAGCTTGGATCGCCTAGCCACCACAGATACGCAGTATTTT. This translates into CASSLDRLATTDTQYF.

The chain recombines TRBV24-1 with TRBJ2-3, with 7 bases that match TRBD1. Germline-derived CDR1 and CDR2 are KGHDR and SFDVKD. The CDR3 length is 14 residues. V was clipped by 3 bases and J by 4 bases; unmatched bases: 3. The CDR3 region has the DNA TGTGCCACCAGTGATCCGACAGGGCCAGATACGCAGTATTTT. It specifies CATSDPTGPDTQYF.